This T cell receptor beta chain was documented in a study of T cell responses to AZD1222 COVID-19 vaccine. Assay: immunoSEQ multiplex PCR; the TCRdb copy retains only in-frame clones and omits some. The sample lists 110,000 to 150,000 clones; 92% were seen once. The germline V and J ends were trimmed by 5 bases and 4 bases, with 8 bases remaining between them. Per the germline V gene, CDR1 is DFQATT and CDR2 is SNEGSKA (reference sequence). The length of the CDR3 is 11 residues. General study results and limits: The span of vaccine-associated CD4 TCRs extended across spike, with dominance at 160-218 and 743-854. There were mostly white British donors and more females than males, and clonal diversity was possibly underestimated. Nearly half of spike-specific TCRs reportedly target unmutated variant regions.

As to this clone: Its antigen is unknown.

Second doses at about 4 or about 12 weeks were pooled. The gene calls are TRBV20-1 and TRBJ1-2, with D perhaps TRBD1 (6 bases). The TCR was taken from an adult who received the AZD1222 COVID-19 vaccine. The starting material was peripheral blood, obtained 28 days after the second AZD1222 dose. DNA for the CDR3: TGCAGTGCTGCGGACAGCTATGGCTACACCTTC. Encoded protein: CSAADSYGYTF.